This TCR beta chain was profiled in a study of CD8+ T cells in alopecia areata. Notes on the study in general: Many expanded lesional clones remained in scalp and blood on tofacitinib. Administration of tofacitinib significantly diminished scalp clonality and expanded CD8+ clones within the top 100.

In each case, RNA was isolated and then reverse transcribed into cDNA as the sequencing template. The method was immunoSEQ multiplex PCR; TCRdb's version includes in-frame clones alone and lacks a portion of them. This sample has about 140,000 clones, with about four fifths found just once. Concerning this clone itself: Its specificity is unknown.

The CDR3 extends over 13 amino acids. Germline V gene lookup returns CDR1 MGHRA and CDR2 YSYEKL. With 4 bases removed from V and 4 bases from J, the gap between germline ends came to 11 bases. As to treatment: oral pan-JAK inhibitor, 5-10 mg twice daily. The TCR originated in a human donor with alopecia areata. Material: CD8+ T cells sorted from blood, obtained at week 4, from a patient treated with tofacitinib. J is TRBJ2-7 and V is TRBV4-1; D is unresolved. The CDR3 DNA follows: TGCGCCAGCAGCCCAAATCATTATTACGAGCAGTACTTC. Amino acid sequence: CASSPNHYYEQYF.